This T cell receptor (beta chain) was sequenced in a study of technical replicates of blood from several donors. Clones were sequenced by immunoSEQ multiplex PCR, and TCRdb holds only the in-frame ones, with some missing. The table has over 85,000 clones, 90% to 97% seen once; the top ten hold 0.35% to 0.45%. In germline, CDR1 is SGHNT, CDR2 YENEEA. The CDR3 has 15 amino acids. V was trimmed by 0 bases and J by 2 bases, leaving 10 bases between them. Sequenced input: T cells isolated from PBMCs. This receptor was taken from a human donor in good health. V is TRBV11-3 and J is TRBJ1-1; the D is unclear. DNA for the CDR3: TGTGCCAGCAGCTTAGAAGGCGGTAGAAACACTGAAGCTTTCTTT. Its translation: CASSLEGGRNTEAFF.